These 24 T cell receptor beta chains originate from one sample sequenced in a study of blood T cell repertoires in COVID-19. Assay used: immunoSEQ multiplex PCR; TCRdb lists only in-frame clones, some missing. This sample has 300,000 to 400,000 clones; around 87% occur once, and the top ten carry 0.95% to 1%. Sequenced material: PBMCs or T cells enriched from blood (not recorded which). The receptors originated from a woman between 25 and 40 years old with acute COVID-19.

The sample holds a few counts of this clone. The chain employs TRBV7-2 and TRBJ1-2; 11 positions match TRBD1. Germline CDR1 is SGHTA and CDR2 is FQGNSA. The V segment lost 3 bases and the J segment 1 base; nucleotides outside the gene matches: 4. This CDR3 is built from 16 residues. CDR3 coding DNA: TGTGCCAGCAGCTTGCGGACAGGGGGCCTTAACTATGGCTACACCTTC. This codes for CASSLRTGGLNYGYTF.

The gene calls are TRBV27 and TRBJ1-5, with a tentative D call TRBD1 (6 bases). The V and J ends lost 8 bases and 5 bases respectively, with 13 bases between them. The CDR3 spans 13 residues. Per germline, CDR1 MNHEY and CDR2 SMNVEV (reference sequence). The CDR3 DNA reads TGTGCCAGCGGGAACAGGGCTGATCAGCCCCAGCATTTT. Translating gives CASGNRADQPQHF.

The chain employs TRBV4-3 and TRBJ2-3; D unclear. Germline V gives CDR1 LGHNA, CDR2 YSLEER. The germline V and J ends were trimmed by 5 bases and 1 base, with 10 bases remaining between them. The CDR3 spans 14 residues. CDR3 sequence reads: CASSSRARTDTQYF. The CDR3 region has the DNA TGCGCCAGCAGCTCAAGAGCCCGCACAGATACGCAGTATTTT.

In this sample, this clone turned up a few times. The chain couples TRBV11-3 to TRBJ2-1, with a weak D call TRBD2 (7 bases). The germline gives CDR1 SGHNT, CDR2 YENEEA. Trimming left V 4 bases short and J 6 bases short, with 16 bases between. The CDR3 covers 15 residues. In nucleotides, the CDR3 is TGTGCCAGCAGCTCTTCATTTGGGGGGGCCAATGAGCAGTTCTTC. This codes for CASSSSFGGANEQFF.

The chain employs TRBV6-5 and TRBJ2-7; tentative D call: TRBD1 (5 bases). Germline lookup yields CDR1 MNHEY and CDR2 SVGAGI. CDR3 size: 13 residues. Trimming took off 6 bases at V and 4 bases at J, with 13 bases between the two ends. In nucleotides, the CDR3 is TGTGCCAGCAGGGCATTGACAGAGTACGAGCAGTACTTC. Protein: CASRALTEYEQYF.

The J gene is TRBJ2-1, the V gene TRBV10-2, with D maybe TRBD2 (5 bases). V shed 8 bases and J shed 2 bases, with 13 bases lying between them. CDR3 length equals 14 residues. Germline CDR1 reads WSHSY; CDR2 reads SAAADI. CDR3 region: CASASGNPYNEQFF. The CDR3 coding sequence is TGCGCCAGCGCCTCGGGAAATCCCTACAATGAGCAGTTCTTC.

A single count supports this clone. The chain couples TRBV2 to TRBJ1-2; 7 nucleotides line up with TRBD1. CDR3 length equals 12 residues. The V and J ends lost 4 bases and 7 bases, in that order; junction bases with no gene match: 3. Germline assignment: CDR1 SNHLY and CDR2 FYNNEI. The CDR3 region has the DNA TGTGCCAGCAGTGCAGGGGGGCTTGGCTACACCTTC. Protein: CASSAGGLGYTF.

The chain links TRBV27 to TRBJ2-7, with D possibly TRBD1 on 6 matching bases. CDR1 and CDR2 (germline): MNHEY, SMNVEV (reference sequence). V was shortened by 6 bases and J by 6 bases, with 24 bases between the two germline ends. This CDR3 spans 16 amino acids. The CDR3 DNA follows: TGTGCCAGCAGCCCAACAGAACTAGGACAGTATGGCGAGCAGTACTTC. The encoded protein is CASSPTELGQYGEQYF.

The chain couples TRBV12-5 to TRBJ2-3; D is unclear. CDR1 LGHNT and CDR2 FRNRAP come from the germline V gene. This CDR3 spans 13 amino acids. V was pared by 6 bases and J by 4 bases, with 11 bases between. CDR3 sequence: CASGLPNADTQYF. CDR3 bases: TGTGCTAGTGGCCTACCCAACGCAGATACGCAGTATTTT.

The chain employs TRBV7-2 and TRBJ1-2; 7 bases match TRBD1. The CDR3 contains 19 residues. V was clipped by 4 bases and J by 2 bases; unmatched bases: 19. In germline, CDR1 is SGHTA, CDR2 FQGNSA. Written as DNA, the CDR3 is TGTGCCAGCAGCTCGCCCCGAGGGACAGTGCCGAGTTCCAACTATGGCTACACCTTC. Translation: CASSSPRGTVPSSNYGYTF.

V is TRBV24-1 and J is TRBJ1-4; a weak D match, TRBD1 (6 bases). V dropped 9 bases and J dropped 3 bases, with 16 bases sitting between them. The CDR3 is 15 amino acids. The germline V gene has CDR1 KGHDR and CDR2 SFDVKD. The CDR3, as DNA: TGTGCCACCGACCCAGGGGTTGAGTCTAATGAAAAACTGTTTTTT. It is translated as CATDPGVESNEKLFF.

This clone has only one observation. The V and J genes are TRBV5-1 and TRBJ1-2; 8 bases are shared with TRBD1. V was pared by 0 bases and J by 4 bases, with 8 bases of the junction left unmatched. The germline V gene encodes CDR1 SGHRS and CDR2 YFSETQ. The CDR3 contains 16 residues. CDR3 in DNA: TGCGCCAGCAGCTTGGGGTGGCAGGGGGCCAGCTATGGCTACACCTTC. It encodes CASSLGWQGASYGYTF.

The chain joins TRBV30 to TRBJ2-7, with D perhaps matching TRBD1 (6 bases). The CDR3 loop spans 14 amino acids. Trimming pared 3 bases from V and 2 bases from J, leaving 14 bases between. Looked up from germline, CDR1 is GTSNPN and CDR2 is SVGIG (reference sequence). The CDR3 nucleotides read TGTGCCTGGAGCGGGACATTTACCCCCTACGAGCAGTACTTC. Protein: CAWSGTFTPYEQYF.

This clone was observed a few times. The genes are TRBV6-1 and TRBJ1-1, with D maybe TRBD1 (6 bases). Trimming cost V 3 bases and J 12 bases, with 14 bases left between them. From germline, CDR1 is MNHNS and CDR2 SASEGT. This CDR3 is 12 amino acids long. In DNA, the CDR3 is TGTGCCAGCAGTGACCTCACAGGGAAAACTTTCTTT. Translating gives CASSDLTGKTFF.

This rearrangement joins TRBV27 to TRBJ1-1, with a tentative D call TRBD1 (6 bases). With 2 bases removed from V and 5 bases from J, the gap between germline ends came to 12 bases. This CDR3 comprises 14 residues. Per the germline V gene, CDR1 is MNHEY and CDR2 is SMNVEV (reference sequence). The CDR3 nucleotides are TGTGCCAGCAGTTTACGGGGGGCAGGGACTGAAGCTTTCTTT. Its translation: CASSLRGAGTEAFF.

This sequence joins TRBV7-9 and TRBJ2-7; TRBD1 agrees at 7 bases. This CDR3 spans 14 amino acids. Germline assignment: CDR1 SEHNR and CDR2 FQNEAQ (reference sequence). V shed 6 bases, J shed 2 bases, and the junction held 7 bases outside the gene matches. The CDR3 DNA follows: TGTGCCAGCAGTTACAATCAGGGGGCCTACGAGCAGTACTTC. Translated: CASSYNQGAYEQYF.

The chain combines TRBV11-2 with TRBJ2-1; 7 bases are a match to TRBD2. Trimming took 5 bases from V and 7 from J; bases not matched to a gene: 14. CDR1 is SGHAT and CDR2 is FQNNGV in the germline V gene. The CDR3 has 16 residues. The chain's CDR3 is CASSPRLAASGNEQFF. The CDR3 DNA reads TGTGCCAGCAGCCCAAGACTAGCTGCTTCTGGAAATGAGCAGTTCTTC.

The chain recombines TRBV6-5 with TRBJ2-5; D might be TRBD1 (5 bases). Germline-derived CDR1 and CDR2 are MNHEY and SVGAGI. Trimming cost V 4 bases and J 4 bases, with 13 bases left between them. The CDR3 has 14 amino acids. The CDR3 DNA follows: TGTGCCAGCAGTTTGGGGCAGGGTCTAGAGACCCAGTACTTC. This codes for CASSLGQGLETQYF.

This sequence joins TRBV5-6 and TRBJ1-6, with 8 nucleotides matching TRBD1. The CDR3 has 15 residues. J was trimmed by 10 bases and V by 2 bases; bases with no gene match: 8. Looked up from germline, CDR1 is SGHDT and CDR2 is YYEEEE. In DNA, the CDR3 is TGTGCCAGCAGCTTACGGACAGGGAGCGGCTCACCCCTCCACTTT. It specifies CASSLRTGSGSPLHF.

The chain uses TRBV7-2 and TRBJ1-5; the match to TRBD1 covers 7 bases. The CDR3 consists of 14 residues. Germline CDR1 reads SGHTA; CDR2 reads FQGNSA. J gave up 3 bases and V 5 bases, and 4 bases lay outside the gene matches. The CDR3 is CASSLRGINQPQHF. The CDR3 nucleotides are TGTGCCAGCAGCCTCAGGGGGATCAATCAGCCCCAGCATTTT.

The chain carries TRBV24-1 and TRBJ2-5, with 7 bases identical to TRBD1. V shed 5 bases, J shed 2 bases, and the junction held 4 bases outside the gene matches. The CDR3 has 14 residues. Per germline, CDR1 KGHDR and CDR2 SFDVKD. This CDR3 is CATSVGRGQETQYF. In DNA form, the CDR3 reads TGTGCCACCAGTGTCGGCAGGGGGCAAGAGACCCAGTACTTC.

The J gene is TRBJ1-2, the V gene TRBV29-1; tentative D call: TRBD1 (6 bases). The germline V gene has CDR1 SQVTM and CDR2 ANQGSEA. With 4 bases removed from V and 0 bases from J, the gap between germline ends came to 9 bases. CDR3 length: 13 residues. CDR3 coding DNA: TGCAGCGTTGTACAGGGTTCTAACTATGGCTACACCTTC. Residues: CSVVQGSNYGYTF.

The chain is built from TRBV5-1 and TRBJ2-3, with 8 bases fitting TRBD2. Per germline, CDR1 SGHRS and CDR2 YFSETQ. V trimming: 3 bases; J trimming: 3 bases; junction bases outside the gene matches: 9. The CDR3 totals 16 residues. The CDR3 sequence is CASSWIAGIGTDTQYF. The CDR3 DNA is TGCGCCAGCAGCTGGATAGCGGGGATTGGAACAGATACGCAGTATTTT.

This rearrangement joins TRBV11-1 to TRBJ2-2; perhaps TRBD1 as D (6 bases). V dropped 4 bases and J dropped 1 base, with 10 bases sitting between them. There are 15 residues in the CDR3. The germline gives CDR1 SGHAT, CDR2 FQDESV (reference sequence). The CDR3 bases are TGTGCCAGCAGCTCCGGGACAAAGAACACCGGGGAGCTGTTTTTT. This translates into CASSSGTKNTGELFF.